The TCR beta chain described here comes from a study of blood T cells in healthy people across ages. At the level of the study: Using template switching, researchers captured about one barcoded beta molecule for each two T cells. Overall study results and limits: Expanded clonotype changes were possibly confounded by unknown donor CMV status.

Per sample, extraction of total RNA gave at least 6 micrograms in every case. The second PCR ran about 6 to 12 cycles with a sample-barcoded 5' primer and J-beta primers. A tag from a template-switch adaptor with 12 random nucleotides marked each cDNA molecule. TCRdb itself ran the 5' RACE reads through MiXCR, one entry per CDR3 protein. The data contain about 1.1 million distinct CDR3 sequences, around two fifths of them singletons. Concerning this clonotype itself: Antigen unknown.

This CDR3 region has 15 residues. V dropped 6 bases and J dropped 6; count of bases not matched to a gene: 12. Germline CDR1 and CDR2: SNHLY and FYNNEI. This sequence joins TRBV2 and TRBJ1-2; 8 nucleotides match TRBD1. This receptor was obtained from a man between 18 and 29 years old in good health. Source material: blood. This CDR3 reads CASREYATGGDGYTF. Here the CDR3 DNA reads TGTGCCAGCAGGGAATACGCAACAGGGGGGGATGGCTACACCTTC.